This T cell receptor beta chain stems from a study of blood T cell repertoires in COVID-19. Study-wide background: Samples representing acute and convalescent COVID-19 were sourced from the United States, Italy and Spain. PBMCs, B-cell-depleted T cells, or T cells were the source of the cDNA or gDNA that made up the material.

Germline V lookup: CDR1 SGHRS, CDR2 YFSETQ. The CDR3 sequence is 15 residues long. V lost 4 bases, J lost 3 bases, and 15 bases lay in between. Source study methods: Reference gene primer amplification gave nucleated cell count estimates. Sequencing was performed with immunoSEQ multiplex PCR; in TCRdb, only in-frame clones are kept and a portion is missing. V and J calls plus clone size are reproduced from that table; the DNA served to infer D and trimming. This table has about 80,000 clones, roughly 76% appearing once. Sequencing was performed on peripheral blood. The origin of this receptor is a man in his sixties or seventies with active or convalescent COVID-19. V gene TRBV5-1 combines with J gene TRBJ2-3, with D maybe TRBD2 (6 bases). The DNA of the CDR3 is TGCGCCAGCAGCCAATCTAGCGTACTGACAGATACGCAGTATTTT. As protein: CASSQSSVLTDTQYF.